The 4 T cell receptor beta chains below all came from one sample that was sequenced in a study of PD-1 blockade in classical Hodgkin lymphoma. The time point was: newly diagnosed, previously untreated cHL patient sample. Repertoires were generated with immunoSEQ multiplex PCR, while TCRdb's copy carries only in-frame clones and drops some. In the table there are fewer than 40,000 clones, 94% of which are singletons. The sample consisted of peripheral blood mononuclear cells (PBMCs). The receptors originated from a human donor with classical Hodgkin lymphoma.

This chain connects TRBV28 to TRBJ1-4; weak D call: TRBD1 (5 bases). V dropped 6 bases and J dropped 5 bases, with 19 bases sitting between them. The CDR3 loop spans 16 amino acids. Looked up from germline, CDR1 is MDHEN and CDR2 is SYDVKM. CDR3 sequence (DNA): TGTGCCAGCAGGGGGGGGATGAGGGGCCTAAATGAAAAACTGTTTTTT. Residues: CASRGGMRGLNEKLFF.

The V call is TRBV18, the J call TRBJ2-1; no clear D. Germline CDR1 KGHSH, CDR2 LQKENI. CDR3 length equals 16 residues. V was pared by 2 bases and J by 8 bases, with 19 bases between. CDR3 in DNA: TGTGCCAGCTCACCAATTAACCAGGCCTCGACCCATGAGCAGTTCTTC. As protein: CASSPINQASTHEQFF. Full variable domain (remainder filled in from reference TRBV18 and TRBJ2-1): NAGVMQNPRHLVRRRGQEARLRCSPMKGHSHVYWYRQLPEEGLKFMVYLQKENIIDESGMPKERFSAEFPKEGPSILRIQQVVRGDSAAYFCASSPINQASTHEQFFGPGTRLTVL.

The rearrangement joins TRBV19 to TRBJ2-6; tentative D call: TRBD1 (5 bases). Germline CDR1 is LNHDA and CDR2 is SQIVND (reference sequence). Trimming stripped 3 bases from V and 2 bases from J, with 11 bases between. This CDR3 contains 16 residues. The CDR3: CASSIRQLTGANVLTF. CDR3 in DNA: TGTGCCAGTAGTATTCGACAGCTCACTGGGGCCAACGTCCTGACTTTC.

The chain is built from TRBV28 and TRBJ2-1, with 8 bases aligning to TRBD2. There are 15 residues in the CDR3. In germline, CDR1 is MDHEN, CDR2 SYDVKM. V shed 5 bases, J shed 5 bases, and the junction held 8 bases outside the gene matches. The CDR3 spells CASSPGLGKDNEQFF. CDR3 nucleotides: TGTGCCAGCAGTCCGGGACTAGGGAAGGACAATGAGCAGTTCTTC.